These 18 T cell receptor beta chains came from one sample sequenced in a study of human T cells and chemical hapten exposure. Using its own MiXCR run on the RACE reads, TCRdb lists one record per CDR3 protein. The sample yields about 45,000 distinct CDR3 sequences, about 3.7% seen once. Stated time point: healthy volunteer bleed at 6 weeks. The template was total RNA from unfractionated whole blood. Sequenced sample: whole blood. These receptors were obtained from a human donor in good health. Some clones in this sample may be carry-over from other donors' samples.

This clonotype was detected ten times or more. CDR3 sequence reads: CSARDGRGTDTQYF. In nucleotides, the CDR3 is TGCAGTGCTAGAGATGGTAGGGGCACAGATACGCAGTATTTT. V usage is TRBV20-1 and J usage is TRBJ2-3; D unclear. Germline V gene sequence: CDR1 DFQATT, CDR2 SNEGSKA (reference sequence). This CDR3 region has 14 residues. Trimming took 0 bases from V and 1 from J, leaving 8 bases between them.

This clonotype was recorded a few times. The rearrangement links TRBV5-5 to TRBJ2-3, with a weak D call TRBD1 (6 bases). Between the trimmed V and J ends, which lost 3 bases and 4 bases, there was a span of 18 bases. Germline V gene lookup returns CDR1 SGHKS and CDR2 YYEKEE (reference sequence). This CDR3 has 16 amino acids. The chain's CDR3 is CASSSGDARVSDTQYF. Here the CDR3 DNA reads TGTGCCAGCAGCTCAGGGGACGCCCGGGTATCAGATACGCAGTATTTT.

This clonotype appeared many times. The chain links TRBV11-2 to TRBJ2-3; TRBD2 is a possible D gene (6 bases). The V gene lost 5 bases and the J gene lost 0 bases, with 18 bases spanning the gap. The germline CDR1 and CDR2 sequences are SGHAT and FQNNGV. The CDR3 is 17 amino acids. Here the CDR3 reads CASSPPVAGPSTDTQYF. The CDR3 DNA sequence: TGTGCCAGCAGCCCCCCAGTTGCGGGACCTAGCACAGATACGCAGTATTTT.

This clonotype was counted between two and nine times. The rearrangement links TRBV4-1 to TRBJ1-1, with TRBD1 matching 11 bases. V shed 3 bases, J shed 6 bases, and the junction held 9 bases outside the gene matches. This CDR3 contains 16 residues. The germline CDR1 and CDR2 sequences are MGHRA and YSYEKL. CDR3 DNA: TGCGCCAGCAGCCATCAGCCGGGACAGGGGGTCTCTGAAGCTTTCTTT. Its translation is CASSHQPGQGVSEAFF.

This clonotype came up many times. The gene calls are TRBV12-3 or TRBV12-4 and TRBJ1-1; D remains ambiguous. There are 13 residues in the CDR3. The germline V and J ends were trimmed by 7 bases and 3 bases, with 12 bases remaining between them. CDR3 sequence reads: CASTLGVYTEAFF. The CDR3 DNA reads TGTGCCAGCACCCTTGGGGTCTACACTGAAGCTTTCTTT.

This clonotype occurred many times. The rearrangement joins TRBV12-3 or TRBV12-4 to TRBJ1-5; D not certain. V lost 2 bases, J lost 1 base, and 9 bases lay in between. The CDR3 runs to 15 residues. CDR3 amino acids: CASSLSGGSNQPQHF. CDR3 nucleotide sequence: TGTGCCAGCAGTTTATCAGGTGGAAGCAATCAGCCCCAGCATTTT.

The V call is TRBV11-3, the J call TRBJ1-2, with D possibly being TRBD1 (6 bases). V gave up 9 bases and J gave up 2 bases, with 13 bases separating them. Germline V lookup: CDR1 SGHNT, CDR2 YENEEA. The CDR3 has 13 residues. The CDR3: CARIRTDNYGYTF. The DNA for the CDR3 is TGTGCCAGGATTAGGACAGACAACTATGGCTACACCTTC.

There are many counts of this clonotype. Written as DNA, the CDR3 is TGTGCCAGCACGCCAAACAGCCTATCCTACGAGCAGTACTTC. It yields the protein CASTPNSLSYEQYF. This rearrangement joins TRBV28 to TRBJ2-7; D is ambiguous. The germline V and J ends were trimmed by 7 bases and 1 base, with 14 bases remaining between them. CDR3 size: 14 residues. The germline V gene encodes CDR1 MDHEN and CDR2 SYDVKM.

By share of the sample, this clonotype is medium-sized. The V gene is TRBV28, the J gene TRBJ2-1; D is perhaps TRBD1 (6 bases). Looked up from germline, CDR1 is MDHEN and CDR2 is SYDVKM. This CDR3 is 14 amino acids long. Trimming removed 7 bases from V and 9 bases from J, with 19 bases in between. CDR3 nucleotide sequence: TGTGCCAGCACTTACCAACCCAGGGGTACTGAGCAGTTCTTC. Its translation is CASTYQPRGTEQFF.

This clonotype came up many times. This chain links TRBV29-1 with TRBJ2-7; possible D gene TRBD2, 6 bases. The CDR3 totals 13 residues. CDR1 is SQVTM, CDR2 ANQGSEA, per germline. V was pared by 5 bases and J by 0 bases, with 11 bases between. The CDR3 protein is CSVPGLNSYEQYF. The DNA for the CDR3 is TGCAGCGTTCCGGGACTCAACTCCTACGAGCAGTACTTC.

The V call is TRBV27, the J call TRBJ2-7, with 9 bases identical to TRBD2. V gave up 4 bases and J gave up 0 bases; unmatched junction bases: 4. The CDR3 consists of 15 residues. In germline, CDR1 is MNHEY, CDR2 SMNVEV (reference sequence). The CDR3 region is CASSYVSGSSYEQYF. CDR3 sequence (DNA): TGTGCCAGCAGTTATGTTAGCGGGAGCTCCTACGAGCAGTACTTC.

The chain employs TRBV24-1 and TRBJ2-1; 8 bases align to TRBD1. The CDR3 contains 14 residues. Germline V lookup: CDR1 KGHDR, CDR2 SFDVKD. V was clipped by 6 bases and J by 8 bases; unmatched bases: 8. In nucleotides, the CDR3 is TGTGCCACCAGTCCAAGAAGCAGGGGGCATGAGCAGTTCTTC. This encodes CATSPRSRGHEQFF.

This clonotype was seen at least ten times. The chain links TRBV9 to TRBJ2-2; 8 bases are a match to TRBD1. CDR1 and CDR2 (germline): SGDLS, YYNGEE. The CDR3 extends over 15 amino acids. V dropped 4 bases and J dropped 1; count of bases not matched to a gene: 3. The chain's CDR3 is CASSTGQVNTGELFF. As DNA, the CDR3 is TGTGCCAGCAGCACGGGACAGGTGAACACCGGGGAGCTGTTTTTT.

This clonotype has more than one count but fewer than ten. The rearrangement links TRBV20-1 to TRBJ2-7; TRBD2 matches 16 bases. The CDR3 contains 15 residues. Trimming took 6 bases from V and 5 from J; bases not matched to a gene: 7. Germline CDR1 and CDR2: DFQATT and SNEGSKA (reference sequence). This CDR3 is CSANPGLAGGDEQYF. Written as DNA, the CDR3 is TGCAGTGCAAATCCGGGACTAGCGGGAGGGGACGAGCAGTACTTC.

The chain has TRBV20-1 and TRBJ2-3, with D tentatively TRBD2 (6 bases). CDR1 and CDR2 from the germline V gene are DFQATT and SNEGSKA (reference sequence). This CDR3 spans 16 amino acids. Trimming removed 3 bases at V and 2 bases at J, with 18 bases between. CDR3 nucleotide sequence: TGCAGTGCTAGTCTTTCGGGAGCCCTGACCACAGATACGCAGTATTTT. Its translation: CSASLSGALTTDTQYF.

The rearrangement uses TRBV7-3 and TRBJ1-4, with D possibly matching TRBD1 (5 bases). CDR1 and CDR2 (germline): SGHTA, FQGTGA. The CDR3 is made up of 16 amino acids. V was shortened by 4 bases and J by 3 bases, with 15 bases between the two germline ends. CDR3 in DNA: TGTGCCAGCAGCTCGCTGCCTCCGGGACCTAATGAAAAACTGTTTTTT. It specifies CASSSLPPGPNEKLFF.

This clonotype was recorded at least ten times. The CDR3 bases are TGTGCCAGCAGCCCCACAGGTTCCTATGGCTACACCTTC. As protein: CASSPTGSYGYTF. This chain links TRBV6-5 with TRBJ1-2; a possible D gene is TRBD1 (5 bases). CDR1 and CDR2 from the germline V gene are MNHEY and SVGAGI. The CDR3 extends over 13 amino acids. The V end was cut by 6 bases, the J end by 4 bases, with 12 bases between.

This clonotype was observed at least ten times. For the CDR3, the DNA is TGTGCCAGCAGTTTAGGACAGGAGAGGGCCGAGCAGTACTTC. It translates to CASSLGQERAEQYF. The rearrangement links TRBV12-3 or TRBV12-4 to TRBJ2-7; TRBD1 is a possible D gene (6 bases). The CDR3 sequence is 14 residues long. V shed 1 base and J shed 6 bases, with 13 bases lying between them.